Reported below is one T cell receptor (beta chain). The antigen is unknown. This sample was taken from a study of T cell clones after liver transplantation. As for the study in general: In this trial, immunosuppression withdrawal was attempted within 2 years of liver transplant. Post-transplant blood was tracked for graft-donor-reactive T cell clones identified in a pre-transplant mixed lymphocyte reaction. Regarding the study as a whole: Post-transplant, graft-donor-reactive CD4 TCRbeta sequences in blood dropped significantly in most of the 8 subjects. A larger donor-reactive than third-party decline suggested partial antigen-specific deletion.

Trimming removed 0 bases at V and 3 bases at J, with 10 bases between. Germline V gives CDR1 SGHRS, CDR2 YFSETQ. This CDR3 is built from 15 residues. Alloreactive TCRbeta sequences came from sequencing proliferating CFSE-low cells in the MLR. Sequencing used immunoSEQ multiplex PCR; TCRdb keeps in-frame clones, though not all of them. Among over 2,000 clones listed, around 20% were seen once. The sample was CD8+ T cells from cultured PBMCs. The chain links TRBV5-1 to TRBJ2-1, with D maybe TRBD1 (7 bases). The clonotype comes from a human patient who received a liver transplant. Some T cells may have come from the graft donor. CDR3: CASSLAGGIYNEQFF. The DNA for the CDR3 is TGCGCCAGCAGCTTGGCAGGGGGGATCTACAATGAGCAGTTCTTC.